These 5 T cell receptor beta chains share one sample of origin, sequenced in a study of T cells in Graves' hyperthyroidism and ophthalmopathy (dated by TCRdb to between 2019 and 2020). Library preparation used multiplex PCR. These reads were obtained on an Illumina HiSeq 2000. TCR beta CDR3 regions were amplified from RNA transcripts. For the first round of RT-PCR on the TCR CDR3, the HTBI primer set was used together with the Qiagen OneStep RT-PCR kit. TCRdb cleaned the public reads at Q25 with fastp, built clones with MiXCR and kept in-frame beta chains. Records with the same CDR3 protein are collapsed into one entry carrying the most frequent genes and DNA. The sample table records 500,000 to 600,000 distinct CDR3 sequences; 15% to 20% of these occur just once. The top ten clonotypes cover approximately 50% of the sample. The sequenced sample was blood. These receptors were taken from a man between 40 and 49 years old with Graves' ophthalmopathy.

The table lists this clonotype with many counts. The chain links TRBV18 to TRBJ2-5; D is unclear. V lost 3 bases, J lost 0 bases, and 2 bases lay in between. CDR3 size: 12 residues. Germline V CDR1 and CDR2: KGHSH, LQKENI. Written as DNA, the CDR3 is TGTGCCAGCTCACCGTACCAAGAGACCCAGTACTTC. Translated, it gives CASSPYQETQYF.

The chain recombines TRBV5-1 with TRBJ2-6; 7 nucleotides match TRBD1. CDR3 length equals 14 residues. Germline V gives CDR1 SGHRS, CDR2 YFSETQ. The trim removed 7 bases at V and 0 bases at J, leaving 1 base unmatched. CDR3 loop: CASHRGSGANVLTF. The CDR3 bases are TGCGCCAGCCACAGGGGCTCTGGGGCCAACGTCCTGACTTTC.

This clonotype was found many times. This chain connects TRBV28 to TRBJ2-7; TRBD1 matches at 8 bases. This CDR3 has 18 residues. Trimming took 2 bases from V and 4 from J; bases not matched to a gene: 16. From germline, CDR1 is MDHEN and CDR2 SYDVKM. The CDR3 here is CASSLSRGLGSGEYEQYF. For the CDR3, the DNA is TGTGCCAGCAGTTTAAGCAGGGGGCTGGGGTCGGGGGAATACGAGCAGTACTTC.

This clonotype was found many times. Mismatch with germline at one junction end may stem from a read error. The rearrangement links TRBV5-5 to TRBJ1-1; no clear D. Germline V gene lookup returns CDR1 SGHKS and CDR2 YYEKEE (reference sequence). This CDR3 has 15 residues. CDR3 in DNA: TGCGCCAGCAGCTTGGCCAGCGGGATGAACACTGAAGCTTTCTTT. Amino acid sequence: CASSLASGMNTEAFF.

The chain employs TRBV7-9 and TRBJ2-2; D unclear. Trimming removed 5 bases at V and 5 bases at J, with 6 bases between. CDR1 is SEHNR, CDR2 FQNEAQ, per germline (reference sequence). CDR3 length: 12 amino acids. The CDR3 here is CASSSETGELFF. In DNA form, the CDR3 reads TGTGCCAGCAGCAGCGAGACCGGGGAGCTGTTTTTT. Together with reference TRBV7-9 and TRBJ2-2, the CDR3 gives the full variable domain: DTGVSQNPRHKITKRGQNVTFRCDPISEHNRLYWYRQTLGQGPEFLTYFQNEAQLEKSRLLSDRFSAERPKGSFSTLEIQRTEQGDSAMYLCASSSETGELFFGEGSRLTVL.